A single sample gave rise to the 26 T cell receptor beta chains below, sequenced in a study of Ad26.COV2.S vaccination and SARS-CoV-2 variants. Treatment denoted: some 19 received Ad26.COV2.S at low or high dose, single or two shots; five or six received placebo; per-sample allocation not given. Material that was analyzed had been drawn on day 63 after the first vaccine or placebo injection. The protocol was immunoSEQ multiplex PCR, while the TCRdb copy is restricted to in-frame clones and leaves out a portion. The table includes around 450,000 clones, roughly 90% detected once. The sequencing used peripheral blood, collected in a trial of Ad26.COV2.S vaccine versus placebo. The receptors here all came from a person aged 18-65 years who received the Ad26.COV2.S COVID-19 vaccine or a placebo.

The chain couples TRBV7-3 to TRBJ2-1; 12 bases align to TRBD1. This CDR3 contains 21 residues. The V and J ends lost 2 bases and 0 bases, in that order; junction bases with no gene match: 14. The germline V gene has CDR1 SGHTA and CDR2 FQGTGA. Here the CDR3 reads CASSLLPGGQGARYSYNEQFF. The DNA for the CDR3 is TGTGCCAGCAGCTTATTACCCGGGGGACAGGGGGCGCGTTACTCCTACAATGAGCAGTTCTTC.

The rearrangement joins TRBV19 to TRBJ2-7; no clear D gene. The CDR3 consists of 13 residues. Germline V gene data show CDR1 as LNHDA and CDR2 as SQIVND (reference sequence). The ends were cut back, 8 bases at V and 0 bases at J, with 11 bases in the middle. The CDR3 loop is CASGPRTSYEQYF. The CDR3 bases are TGTGCCAGTGGCCCCCGGACCTCCTACGAGCAGTACTTC.

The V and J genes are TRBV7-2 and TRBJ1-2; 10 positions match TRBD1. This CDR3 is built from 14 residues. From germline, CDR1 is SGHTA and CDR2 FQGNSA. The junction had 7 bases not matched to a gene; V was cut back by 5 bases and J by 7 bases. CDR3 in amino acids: CASSRPGQGPGYTF. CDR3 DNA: TGTGCCAGCAGCAGACCGGGACAGGGGCCTGGCTACACCTTC.

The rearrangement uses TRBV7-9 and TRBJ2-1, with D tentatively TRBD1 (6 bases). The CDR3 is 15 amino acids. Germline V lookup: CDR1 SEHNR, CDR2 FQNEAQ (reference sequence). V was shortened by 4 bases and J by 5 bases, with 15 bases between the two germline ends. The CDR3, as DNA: TGTGCCAGCAGCTACGGGGACACCCTAAACAATGAGCAGTTCTTC. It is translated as CASSYGDTLNNEQFF. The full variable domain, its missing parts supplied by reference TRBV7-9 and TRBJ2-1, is DTGVSQNPRHKITKRGQNVTFRCDPISEHNRLYWYRQTLGQGPEFLTYFQNEAQLEKSRLLSDRFSAERPKGSFSTLEIQRTEQGDSAMYLCASSYGDTLNNEQFFGPGTRLTVL.

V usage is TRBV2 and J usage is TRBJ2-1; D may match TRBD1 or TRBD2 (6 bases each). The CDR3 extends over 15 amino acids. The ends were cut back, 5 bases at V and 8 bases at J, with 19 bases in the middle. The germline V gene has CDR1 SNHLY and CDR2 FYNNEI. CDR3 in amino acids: CASSTGTGAWDEQFF. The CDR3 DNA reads TGTGCCAGCAGTACCGGCACGGGGGCCTGGGATGAGCAGTTCTTC.

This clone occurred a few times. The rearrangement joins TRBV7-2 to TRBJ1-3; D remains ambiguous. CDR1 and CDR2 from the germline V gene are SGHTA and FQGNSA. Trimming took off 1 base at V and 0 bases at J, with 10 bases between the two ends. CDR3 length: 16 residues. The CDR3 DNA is TGTGCCAGCAGCTTAGTGACCGGGCTCTCTGGAAACACCATATATTTT. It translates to CASSLVTGLSGNTIYF.

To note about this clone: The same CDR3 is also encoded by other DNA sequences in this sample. Here the CDR3 reads CASSLNEQFF. The CDR3 DNA reads TGTGCCAGCAGTTTAAATGAGCAGTTCTTC. V is TRBV28 and J is TRBJ2-1, with unresolved D. The CDR3 is 10 amino acids. V lost 2 bases, J lost 7 bases, and 0 bases lay in between. Germline V gives CDR1 MDHEN, CDR2 SYDVKM.

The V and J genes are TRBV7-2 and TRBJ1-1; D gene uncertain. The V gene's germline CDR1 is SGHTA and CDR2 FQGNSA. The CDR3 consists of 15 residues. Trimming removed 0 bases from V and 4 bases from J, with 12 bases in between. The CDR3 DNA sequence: TGTGCCAGCAGCTTAGCGGGTGGCACCGCCACTGAAGCTTTCTTT. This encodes CASSLAGGTATEAFF.

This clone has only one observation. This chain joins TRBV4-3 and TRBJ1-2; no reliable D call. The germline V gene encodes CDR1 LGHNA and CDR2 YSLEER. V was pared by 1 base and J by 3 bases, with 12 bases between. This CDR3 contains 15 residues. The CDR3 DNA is TGCGCCAGCAGCCAAGTAAGGGAAACACACTATGGCTACACCTTC. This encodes CASSQVRETHYGYTF.

The DNA for the CDR3 is TGCGCCAGCAGCCAAGTGGCCTATGGTGAGGGTACGCAGTATTTT. Protein product: CASSQVAYGEGTQYF. This chain connects TRBV4-3 to TRBJ2-3; TRBD2 might be the D (5 bases). CDR3 length: 15 amino acids. The V gene lost 1 base and the J gene lost 8 bases, with 16 bases spanning the gap. Germline V gene lookup returns CDR1 LGHNA and CDR2 YSLEER.

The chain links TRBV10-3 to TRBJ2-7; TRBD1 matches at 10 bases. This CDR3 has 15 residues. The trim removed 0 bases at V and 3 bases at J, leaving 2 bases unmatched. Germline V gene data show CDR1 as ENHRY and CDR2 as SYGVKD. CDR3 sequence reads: CAISESGQGIYEQYF. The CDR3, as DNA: TGTGCCATCAGTGAGTCGGGACAGGGGATCTACGAGCAGTACTTC.

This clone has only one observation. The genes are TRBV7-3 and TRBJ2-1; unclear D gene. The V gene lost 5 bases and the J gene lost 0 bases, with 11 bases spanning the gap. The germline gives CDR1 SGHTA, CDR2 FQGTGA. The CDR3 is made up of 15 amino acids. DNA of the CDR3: TGTGCCAGCAGCCTATCGGAAAGCTCCTACAATGAGCAGTTCTTC. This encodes CASSLSESSYNEQFF.

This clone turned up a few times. DNA for the CDR3: TGTGCCAGCAGCTTGGCCGGGCAGCGTCAGCCCCAGCATTTT. Its translation: CASSLAGQRQPQHF. V and J are TRBV5-6 and TRBJ1-5; D is uncertain. The CDR3 is made up of 14 amino acids. Deletions cut 0 bases from V and 6 bases from J, with 10 bases between. Germline-derived CDR1 and CDR2 are SGHDT and YYEEEE.

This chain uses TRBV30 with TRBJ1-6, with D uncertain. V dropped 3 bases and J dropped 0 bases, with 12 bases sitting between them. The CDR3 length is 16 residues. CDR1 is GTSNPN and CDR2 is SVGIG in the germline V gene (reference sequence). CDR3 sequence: CAWSLAGHSYNSPLHF. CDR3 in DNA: TGTGCCTGGAGCCTAGCCGGGCACTCCTATAATTCACCCCTCCACTTT.

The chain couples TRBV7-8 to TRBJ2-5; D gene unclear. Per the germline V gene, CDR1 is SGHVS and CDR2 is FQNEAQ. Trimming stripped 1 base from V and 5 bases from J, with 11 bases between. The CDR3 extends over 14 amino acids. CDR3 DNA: TGTGCCAGCAGCTTAGGGGTGGTGGGGGAGACCCAGTACTTC. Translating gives CASSLGVVGETQYF.

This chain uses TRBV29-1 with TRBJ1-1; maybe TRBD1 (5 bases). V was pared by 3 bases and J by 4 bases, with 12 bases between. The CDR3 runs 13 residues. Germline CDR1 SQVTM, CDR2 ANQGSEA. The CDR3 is CSVDRVGSTEAFF. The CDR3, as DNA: TGCAGCGTTGACAGGGTAGGAAGCACTGAAGCTTTCTTT.

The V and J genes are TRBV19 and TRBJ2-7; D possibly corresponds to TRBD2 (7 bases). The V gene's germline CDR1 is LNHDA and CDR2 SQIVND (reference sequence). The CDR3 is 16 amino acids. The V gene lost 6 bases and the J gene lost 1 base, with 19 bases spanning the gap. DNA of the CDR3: TGTGCCAGTAGCATCTCTGGAGGGAGGGGGTCCTACGAGCAGTACTTC. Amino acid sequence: CASSISGGRGSYEQYF.

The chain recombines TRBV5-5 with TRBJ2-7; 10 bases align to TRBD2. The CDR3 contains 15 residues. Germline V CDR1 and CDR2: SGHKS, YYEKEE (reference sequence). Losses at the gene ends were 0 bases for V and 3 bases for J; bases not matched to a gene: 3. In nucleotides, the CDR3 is TGTGCCAGCAGCTTGGGGACTAGCGGTCTCTACGAGCAGTACTTC. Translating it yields CASSLGTSGLYEQYF.

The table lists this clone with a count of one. The CDR3 nucleotides read TGCGCCAGCAGCCAAGAGGGCAAGTGGCAGTACTTC. Translating it yields CASSQEGKWQYF. This rearrangement joins TRBV4-1 to TRBJ2-7; D remains unclear. This CDR3 has 12 residues. Deletions cut 0 bases from V and 9 bases from J, with 9 bases between. Germline CDR1 is MGHRA and CDR2 is YSYEKL.

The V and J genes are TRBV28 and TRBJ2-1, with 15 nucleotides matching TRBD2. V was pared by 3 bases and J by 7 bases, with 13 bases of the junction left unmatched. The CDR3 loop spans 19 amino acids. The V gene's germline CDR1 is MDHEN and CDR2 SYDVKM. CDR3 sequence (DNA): TGTGCCAGCAGTTTGTCCCTGAGGACTAGCGGGGGGGCCTTGAATGAGCAGTTCTTC. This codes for CASSLSLRTSGGALNEQFF.

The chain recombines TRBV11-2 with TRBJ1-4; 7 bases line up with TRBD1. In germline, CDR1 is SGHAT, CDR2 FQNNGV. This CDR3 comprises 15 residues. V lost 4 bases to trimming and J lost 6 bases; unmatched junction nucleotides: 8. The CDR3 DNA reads TGTGCCAGCAGCTACTACAGGGGCGGGCATGAAAAACTGTTTTTT. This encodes CASSYYRGGHEKLFF.

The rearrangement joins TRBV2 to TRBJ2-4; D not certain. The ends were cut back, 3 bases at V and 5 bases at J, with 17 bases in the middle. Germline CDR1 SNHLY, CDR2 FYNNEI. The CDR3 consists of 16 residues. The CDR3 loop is CASSDGPSESENIQYF. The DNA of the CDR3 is TGTGCCAGCAGTGATGGCCCCTCGGAGAGCGAAAACATTCAGTACTTC.

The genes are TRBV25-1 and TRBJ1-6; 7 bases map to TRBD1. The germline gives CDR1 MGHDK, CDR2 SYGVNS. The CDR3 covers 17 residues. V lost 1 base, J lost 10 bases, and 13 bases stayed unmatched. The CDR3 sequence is CASSESEFRQGGSPLHF. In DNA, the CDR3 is TGTGCCAGCAGTGAATCTGAGTTCCGACAGGGCGGATCACCCCTCCACTTT. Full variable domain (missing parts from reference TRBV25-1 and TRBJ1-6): EADIYQTPRYLVIGTGKKITLECSQTMGHDKMYWYQQDPGMELHLIHYSYGVNSTEKGDLSSESTVSRIRTEHFPLTLESARPSHTSQYLCASSESEFRQGGSPLHFGNGTRLTVT.

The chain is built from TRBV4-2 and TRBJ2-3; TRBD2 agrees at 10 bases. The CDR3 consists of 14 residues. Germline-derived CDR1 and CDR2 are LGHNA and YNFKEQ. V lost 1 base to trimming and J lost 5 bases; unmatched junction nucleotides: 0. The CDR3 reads CASSQASGGDTQYF. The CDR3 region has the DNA TGTGCCAGCAGCCAAGCTAGCGGGGGAGATACGCAGTATTTT.

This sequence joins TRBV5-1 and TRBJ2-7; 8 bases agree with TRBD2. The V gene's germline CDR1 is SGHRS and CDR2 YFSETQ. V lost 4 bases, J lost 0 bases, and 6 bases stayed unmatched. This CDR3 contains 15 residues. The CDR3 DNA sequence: TGCGCCAGCAGCCGGGGGACTAGATCCTCCTACGAGCAGTACTTC. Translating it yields CASSRGTRSSYEQYF.

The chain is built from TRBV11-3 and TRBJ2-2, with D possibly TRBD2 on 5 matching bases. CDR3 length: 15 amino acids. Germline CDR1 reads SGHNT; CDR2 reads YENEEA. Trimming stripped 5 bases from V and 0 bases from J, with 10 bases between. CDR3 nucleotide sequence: TGTGCCAGCAGCCCAACAGCGGCGAACACCGGGGAGCTGTTTTTT. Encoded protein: CASSPTAANTGELFF.